The clone carrying this T cell receptor (beta chain) was detected many times. The antigen is undetermined. With 2 bases removed from V and 7 bases from J, the gap between germline ends came to 14 bases. CDR3 length: 14 amino acids. These data are taken from a study of blood T cells in healthy people across ages. Points from the study as a whole: The fall in TCR beta diversity per million T cells was roughly linear with age.

Extraction yielded at least 6 micrograms of total RNA per sample. It was with a sample-barcoded 5' primer and a J-beta primer mix that a second PCR of about 6 to 12 cycles was run. TCRdb used MiXCR to reprocess the 5' RACE reads, holding one entry per CDR3 protein. This table has hundreds of thousands of distinct CDR3 sequences, around 50% appearing once. The J gene is TRBJ2-5, the V gene TRBV12-3 or TRBV12-4, with D possibly TRBD1 on 6 matching bases. The receptor comes from a woman at least 80 years old in good health. What was sequenced was blood. The CDR3 coding sequence is TGTGCCAGCAGTTTAAGGACAGATGGAGGGACCCAGTACTTC. This sequence encodes CASSLRTDGGTQYF.